The subject of this entry is one T cell receptor beta chain. Its antigen is not identified. Produced via immunoSEQ multiplex PCR; TCRdb's table is partial and in-frame only. The table has 90,000 to 150,000 clones, less than 90% seen once. Germline V gene data show CDR1 as SGDLS and CDR2 as YYNGEE. This CDR3 is built from 13 residues. Between the trimmed V and J ends, which lost 0 bases and 1 base, there was a span of 4 bases. The sample belongs to a study of T cell responses to AZD1222 COVID-19 vaccine. Study results and limitations: Increased Spike-specific TCR breadth and depth were observed after two AZD1222 doses. Spike was spanned by vaccine-associated CD4 TCRs, with dominance at 160-218 and 743-854.

This receptor was obtained from an adult in good health. Sequenced material: peripheral blood, taken on day 0 of AZD1222 vaccination. The gene calls are TRBV9 and TRBJ2-5; D is unresolved. The CDR3 region has the DNA TGTGCCAGCAGCGTAGGACTCCAAGAGACCCAGTACTTC. Translation gives CASSVGLQETQYF. Complete variable domain (other parts from reference TRBV9 and TRBJ2-5): DSGVTQTPKHLITATGQRVTLRCSPRSGDLSVYWYQQSLDQGLQFLIQYYNGEERAKGNILERFSAQQFPDLHSELNLSSLELGDSALYFCASSVGLQETQYFGPGTRLLVL.